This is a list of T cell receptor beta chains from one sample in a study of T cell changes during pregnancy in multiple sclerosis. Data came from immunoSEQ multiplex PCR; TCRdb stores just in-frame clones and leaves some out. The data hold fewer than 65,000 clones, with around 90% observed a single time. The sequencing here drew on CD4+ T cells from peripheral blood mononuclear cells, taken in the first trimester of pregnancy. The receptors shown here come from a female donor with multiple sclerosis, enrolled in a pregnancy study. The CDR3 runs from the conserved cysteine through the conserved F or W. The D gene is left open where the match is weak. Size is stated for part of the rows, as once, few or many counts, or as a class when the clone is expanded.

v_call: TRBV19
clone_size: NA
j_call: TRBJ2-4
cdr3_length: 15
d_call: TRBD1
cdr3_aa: CASMGQGDDENIQYF
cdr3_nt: TGTGCCAGTATGGGACAGGGAGATGACGAAAACATTCAGTACTTC

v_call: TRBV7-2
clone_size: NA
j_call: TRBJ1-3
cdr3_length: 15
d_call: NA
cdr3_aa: CASSFLSFSGNTIYF
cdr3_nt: TGTGCCAGCAGCTTTCTAAGTTTCTCTGGAAACACCATATATTTT

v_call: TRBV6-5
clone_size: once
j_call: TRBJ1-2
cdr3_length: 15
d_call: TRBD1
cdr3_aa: CASSFGTGGNYGYTF
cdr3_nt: TGTGCCAGCAGCTTCGGGACAGGGGGCAACTATGGCTACACCTTC

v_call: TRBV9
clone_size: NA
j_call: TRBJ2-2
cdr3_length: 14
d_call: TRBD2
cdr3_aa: CASQTGGRTGELFF
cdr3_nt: TGTGCCAGCCAGACCGGGGGGAGGACCGGGGAGCTGTTTTTT

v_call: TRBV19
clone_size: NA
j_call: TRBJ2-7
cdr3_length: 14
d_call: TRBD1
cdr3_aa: CASSQGQGIHEQYF
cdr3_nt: TGTGCCAGTAGTCAGGGACAGGGGATCCACGAGCAGTACTTC

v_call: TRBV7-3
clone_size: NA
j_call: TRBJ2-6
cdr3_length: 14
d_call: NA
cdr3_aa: CASSLLPGANVLTF
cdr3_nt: TGTGCCAGCAGCTTACTCCCCGGGGCCAACGTCCTGACTTTC

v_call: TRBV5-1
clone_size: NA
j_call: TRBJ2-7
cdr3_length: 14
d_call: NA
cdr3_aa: CASSLSAGEYEQYF
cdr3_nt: TGCGCCAGCAGCTTGTCGGCAGGGGAATACGAGCAGTACTTC

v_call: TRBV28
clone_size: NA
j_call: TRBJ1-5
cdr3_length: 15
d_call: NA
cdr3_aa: CASSFRSGYLQPQHF
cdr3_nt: TGTGCCAGCAGTTTCAGGTCAGGGTATCTTCAGCCCCAGCATTTT

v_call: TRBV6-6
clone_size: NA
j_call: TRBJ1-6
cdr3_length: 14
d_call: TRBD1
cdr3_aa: CASRSTGVNSPLHF
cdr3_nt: TGTGCCAGCAGGTCGACAGGGGTTAATTCACCCCTCCACTTT

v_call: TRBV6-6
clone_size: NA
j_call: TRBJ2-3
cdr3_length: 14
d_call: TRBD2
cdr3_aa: CASRRGGSPDTQYF
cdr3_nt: TGTGCCAGCAGGCGGGGGGGTTCCCCAGATACGCAGTATTTT

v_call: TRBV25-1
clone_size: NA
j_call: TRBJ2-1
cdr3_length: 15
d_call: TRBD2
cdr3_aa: CASRAFSGEGNEQFF
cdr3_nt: TGTGCCAGCAGAGCATTTAGCGGGGAGGGCAATGAGCAGTTCTTC

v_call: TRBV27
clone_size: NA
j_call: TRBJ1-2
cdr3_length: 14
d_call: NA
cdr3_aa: CASSYSGRLKGYTF
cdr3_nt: TGTGCCAGCAGTTATTCCGGGAGACTAAAAGGCTACACCTTC

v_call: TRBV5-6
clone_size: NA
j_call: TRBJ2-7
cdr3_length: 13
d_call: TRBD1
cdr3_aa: CASSATGGNEQYF
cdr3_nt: TGTGCCAGCAGCGCCACAGGGGGCAACGAGCAGTACTTC

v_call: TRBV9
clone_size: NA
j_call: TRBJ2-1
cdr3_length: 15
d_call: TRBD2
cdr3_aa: CASSPRGTTIDEQFF
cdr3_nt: TGTGCCAGCAGTCCCCGCGGGACTACTATAGATGAGCAGTTCTTC

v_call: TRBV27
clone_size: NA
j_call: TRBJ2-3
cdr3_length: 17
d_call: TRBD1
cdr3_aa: CASSLVGFGQGRATQYF
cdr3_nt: TGTGCCAGCAGTTTAGTCGGGTTCGGACAGGGGAGGGCTACGCAGTATTTT

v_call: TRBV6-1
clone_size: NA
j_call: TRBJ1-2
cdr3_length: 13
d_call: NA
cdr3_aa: CASRDTGKYGYTF
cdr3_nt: TGTGCCAGCAGAGACACAGGGAAATATGGCTACACCTTC

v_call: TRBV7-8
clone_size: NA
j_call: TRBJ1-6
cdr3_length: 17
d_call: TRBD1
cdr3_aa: CASSPREGAFNNSPLHF
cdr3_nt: TGTGCCAGCAGCCCGCGTGAGGGGGCCTTTAATAATTCACCCCTCCACTTT

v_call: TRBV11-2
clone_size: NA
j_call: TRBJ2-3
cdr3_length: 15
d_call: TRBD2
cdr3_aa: CASSLGTRGTDTQYF
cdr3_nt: TGTGCCAGCAGCTTAGGGACTAGAGGGACAGATACGCAGTATTTT

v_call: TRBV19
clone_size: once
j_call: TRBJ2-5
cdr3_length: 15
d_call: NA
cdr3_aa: CASSTQGLRQETQYF
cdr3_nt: TGTGCCAGTAGTACCCAGGGACTCCGCCAAGAGACCCAGTACTTC

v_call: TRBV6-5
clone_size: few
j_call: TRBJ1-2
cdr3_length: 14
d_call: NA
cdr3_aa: CATSRAGSSGGYTF
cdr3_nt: TGTGCCACTTCTAGGGCAGGGTCATCGGGTGGCTACACCTTC

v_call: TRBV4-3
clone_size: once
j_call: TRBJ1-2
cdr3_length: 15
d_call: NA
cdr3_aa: CASSRALDTLYGYTF
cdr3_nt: TGCGCCAGCAGCCGTGCGTTAGACACCCTCTATGGCTACACCTTC

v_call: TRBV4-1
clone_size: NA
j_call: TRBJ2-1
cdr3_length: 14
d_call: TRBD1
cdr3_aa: CASWDRPAGNEQFF
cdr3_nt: TGCGCCAGCTGGGACAGACCGGCTGGGAATGAGCAGTTCTTC

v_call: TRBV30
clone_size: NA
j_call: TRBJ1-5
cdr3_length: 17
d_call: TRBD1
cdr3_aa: CAWSVRTGRVGDQPQHF
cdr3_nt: TGTGCCTGGAGTGTAAGGACAGGGAGAGTGGGCGATCAGCCCCAGCATTTT

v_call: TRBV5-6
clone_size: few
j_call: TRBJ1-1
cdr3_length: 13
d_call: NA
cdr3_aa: CASSLSPNTEAFF
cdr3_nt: TGTGCCAGCAGCTTGTCTCCGAACACTGAAGCTTTCTTT

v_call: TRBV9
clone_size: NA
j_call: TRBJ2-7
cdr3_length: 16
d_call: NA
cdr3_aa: CASSPDRGGSSYEQYF
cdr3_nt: TGTGCCAGCAGCCCCGACCGCGGGGGCTCCTCCTACGAGCAGTACTTC

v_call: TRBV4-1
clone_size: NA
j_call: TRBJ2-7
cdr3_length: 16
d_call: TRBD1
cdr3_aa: CASSQLQTGHSYEQYF
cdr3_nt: TGCGCCAGCAGCCAACTCCAGACAGGGCACTCCTACGAGCAGTACTTC

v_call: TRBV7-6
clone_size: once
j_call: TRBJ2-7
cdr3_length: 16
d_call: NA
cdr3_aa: CASSLAGGSSIYEQYF
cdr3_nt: TGTGCCAGCAGCTTAGCGGGAGGATCCTCCATCTACGAGCAGTACTTC

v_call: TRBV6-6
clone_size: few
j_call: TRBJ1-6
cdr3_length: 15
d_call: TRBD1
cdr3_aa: CASSYSTGQTSPLHF
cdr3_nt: TGTGCCAGCAGTTACTCGACGGGACAGACTTCACCCCTCCACTTT

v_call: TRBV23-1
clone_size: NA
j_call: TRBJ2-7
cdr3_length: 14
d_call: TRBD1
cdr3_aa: CASNGETGPYEQYF
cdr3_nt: TGCGCCAGCAACGGAGAGACAGGGCCCTACGAGCAGTACTTC

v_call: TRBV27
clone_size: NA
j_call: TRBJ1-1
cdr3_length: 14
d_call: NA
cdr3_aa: CASSLYTGYTEAFF
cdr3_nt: TGTGCCAGCAGTTTATACACAGGGTACACTGAAGCTTTCTTT

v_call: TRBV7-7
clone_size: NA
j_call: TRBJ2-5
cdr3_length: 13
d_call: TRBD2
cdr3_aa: CASSQRGPETQYF
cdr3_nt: TGTGCCAGCAGCCAGCGGGGGCCTGAGACCCAGTACTTC

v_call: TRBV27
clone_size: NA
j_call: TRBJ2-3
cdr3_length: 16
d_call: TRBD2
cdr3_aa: CASSLAGGTFTDTQYF
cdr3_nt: TGTGCCAGCAGTTTAGCGGGGGGGACCTTCACAGATACGCAGTATTTT

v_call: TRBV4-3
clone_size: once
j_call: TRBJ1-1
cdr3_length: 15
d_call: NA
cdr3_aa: CASSQARTEPTEAFF
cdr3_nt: TGCGCCAGCAGCCAAGCGAGGACAGAACCCACTGAAGCTTTCTTT

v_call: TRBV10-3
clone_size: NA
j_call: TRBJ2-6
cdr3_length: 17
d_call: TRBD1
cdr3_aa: CAISFRDSISGANVLTF
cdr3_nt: TGTGCCATCAGCTTCCGGGACAGCATCTCTGGGGCCAACGTCCTGACTTTC

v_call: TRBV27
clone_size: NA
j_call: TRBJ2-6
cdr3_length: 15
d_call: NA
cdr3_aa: CASKRRDSGANVLTF
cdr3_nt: TGTGCCAGCAAGAGACGGGACTCTGGGGCCAACGTCCTGACTTTC

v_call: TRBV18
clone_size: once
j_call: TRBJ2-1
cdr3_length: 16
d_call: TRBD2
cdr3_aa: CASSPSTSGAYNEQFF
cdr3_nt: TGTGCCAGCTCACCTTCAACTAGCGGGGCATACAATGAGCAGTTCTTC

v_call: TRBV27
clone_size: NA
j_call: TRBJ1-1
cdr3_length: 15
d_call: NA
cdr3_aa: CASSLYPGVNTEAFF
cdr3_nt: TGTGCCAGCAGTTTATATCCAGGGGTGAACACTGAAGCTTTCTTT

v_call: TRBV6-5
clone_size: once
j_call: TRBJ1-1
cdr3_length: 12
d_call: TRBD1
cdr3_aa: CASRTGGSEAFF
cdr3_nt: TGTGCCAGCAGGACAGGGGGTTCTGAAGCTTTCTTT

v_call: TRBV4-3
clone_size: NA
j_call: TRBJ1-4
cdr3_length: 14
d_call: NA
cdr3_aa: CASSQDSGGEKLFF
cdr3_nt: TGCGCCAGCAGCCAAGATTCCGGGGGTGAAAAACTGTTTTTT

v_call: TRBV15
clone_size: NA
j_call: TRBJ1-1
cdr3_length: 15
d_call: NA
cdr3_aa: CATSRSMGGGTEAFF
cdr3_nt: TGTGCCACCAGCAGATCGATGGGTGGAGGCACTGAAGCTTTCTTT

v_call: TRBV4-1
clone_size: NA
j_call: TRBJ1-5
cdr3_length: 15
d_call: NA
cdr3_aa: CASSLEGVNNQPQHF
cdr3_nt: TGCGCCAGCAGCCTTGAAGGGGTTAACAATCAGCCCCAGCATTTT

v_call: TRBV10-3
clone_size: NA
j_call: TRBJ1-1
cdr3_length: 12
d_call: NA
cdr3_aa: CAIRQGITEAFF
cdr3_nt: TGTGCCATCAGGCAGGGGATCACTGAAGCTTTCTTT

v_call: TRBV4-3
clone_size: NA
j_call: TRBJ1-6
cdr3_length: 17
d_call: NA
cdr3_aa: CASSQTDMGLSKSPLHF
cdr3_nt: TGCGCCAGCAGCCAGACAGACATGGGGCTCAGTAAATCACCCCTCCACTTT

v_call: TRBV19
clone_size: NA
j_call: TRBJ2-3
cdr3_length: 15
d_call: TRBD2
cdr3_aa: CASSNKRGGSDTQYF
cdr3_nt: TGTGCCAGTAGCAACAAGCGGGGGGGATCAGATACGCAGTATTTT

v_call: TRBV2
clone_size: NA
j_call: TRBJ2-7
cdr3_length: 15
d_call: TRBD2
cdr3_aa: CASSELASGVGEQYF
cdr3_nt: TGTGCCAGCAGTGAATTGGCTAGCGGGGTGGGCGAGCAGTACTTC

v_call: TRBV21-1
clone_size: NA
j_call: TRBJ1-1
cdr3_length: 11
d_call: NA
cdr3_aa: CASTRDRPPFF
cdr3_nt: TGTGCCAGCACCCGGGACAGGCCTCCTTTCTTT

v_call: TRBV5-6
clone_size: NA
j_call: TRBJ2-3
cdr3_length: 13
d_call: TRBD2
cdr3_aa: CASSSKLAGTQYF
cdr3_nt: TGTGCCAGCAGCTCGAAATTAGCGGGTACGCAGTATTTT

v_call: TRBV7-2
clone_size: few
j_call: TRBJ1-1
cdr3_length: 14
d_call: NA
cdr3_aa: CASSRRQAGTEAFF
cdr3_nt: TGTGCCAGCAGCCGCCGACAGGCAGGAACTGAAGCTTTCTTT

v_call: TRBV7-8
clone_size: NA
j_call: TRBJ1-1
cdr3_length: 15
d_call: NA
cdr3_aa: CASSLQSGIIAEAFF
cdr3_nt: TGTGCCAGCAGCTTACAGTCAGGGATCATCGCTGAAGCTTTCTTT

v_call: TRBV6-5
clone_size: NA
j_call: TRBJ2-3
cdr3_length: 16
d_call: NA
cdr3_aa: CASSYSGRARTDTQYF
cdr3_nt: TGTGCCAGCAGTTACTCGGGCAGGGCGCGCACAGATACGCAGTATTTT

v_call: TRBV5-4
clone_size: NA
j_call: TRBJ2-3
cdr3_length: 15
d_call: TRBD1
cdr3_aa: CASSFRDRAADTQYF
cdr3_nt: TGTGCCAGCAGCTTCAGGGACAGGGCGGCAGATACGCAGTATTTT

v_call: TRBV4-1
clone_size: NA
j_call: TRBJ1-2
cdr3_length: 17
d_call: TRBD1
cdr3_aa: CASSQGGRGRTGYGYTF
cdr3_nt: TGCGCCAGCAGCCAAGGGGGCAGGGGGCGGACTGGATATGGCTACACCTTC

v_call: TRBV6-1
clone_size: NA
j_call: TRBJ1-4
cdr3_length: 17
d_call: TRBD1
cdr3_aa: CASSDSVAGRGREKLFF
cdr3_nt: TGTGCCAGCAGTGATTCTGTTGCGGGCAGGGGGAGGGAAAAACTGTTTTTT

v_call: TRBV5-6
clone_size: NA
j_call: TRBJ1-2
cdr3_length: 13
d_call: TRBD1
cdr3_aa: CASSLRQGFGYTF
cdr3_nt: TGTGCCAGCAGCTTGCGACAGGGCTTTGGCTACACCTTC

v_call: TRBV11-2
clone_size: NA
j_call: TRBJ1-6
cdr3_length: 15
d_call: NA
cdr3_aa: CASSPPPGHHSPLHF
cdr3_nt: TGTGCCAGCAGCCCGCCACCGGGACATCATTCACCCCTCCACTTT

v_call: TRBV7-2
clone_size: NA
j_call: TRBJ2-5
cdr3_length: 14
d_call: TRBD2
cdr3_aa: CASSSPGGWETQYF
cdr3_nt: TGTGCCAGCAGCTCGCCGGGGGGTTGGGAGACCCAGTACTTC

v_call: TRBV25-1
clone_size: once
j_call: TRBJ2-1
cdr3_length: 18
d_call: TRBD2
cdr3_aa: CASSGNPGLAGGYNEQFF
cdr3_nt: TGTGCCAGCAGTGGAAACCCGGGACTAGCGGGGGGTTACAATGAGCAGTTCTTC